What follows are 30 T cell receptor beta chains derived from one specimen sequenced in a study of CD8 T cells in Susac syndrome. Reverse transcription of roughly 0.5 to 1 ug RNA used random hexamers. TCRdb independently ran MiXCR on the immunoSEQ multiplex PCR reads; one entry per CDR3 protein. The top ten hold roughly 0.15% of the sample, which has about 140,000 distinct CDR3 sequences, 95% seen once. Sequenced input: CD4+ T cells from PBMCs. The receptors stem from a human donor with Susac syndrome.

This clonotype has only one observation. J is TRBJ1-3 and V is TRBV7-2, with no clear D. This CDR3 region has 17 residues. In germline, CDR1 is SGHTA, CDR2 FQGNSA. Trimming left V 0 bases short and J 3 bases short, with 15 bases between. The CDR3 region is CASSLAPTLSFGNTIYF. The CDR3 bases are TGTGCCAGCAGCTTAGCCCCAACCTTGAGCTTTGGAAACACCATATATTTT.

The V and J genes are TRBV28 and TRBJ1-5; D gene uncertain. From germline, CDR1 is MDHEN and CDR2 SYDVKM. Trimming left V 6 bases short and J 2 bases short, with 11 bases between. CDR3 length: 14 amino acids. The CDR3 here is CASSRPGGNQPQHF. The CDR3, as DNA: TGTGCCAGCAGCCGACCTGGAGGCAATCAGCCCCAGCATTTT.

This chain connects TRBV12-5 to TRBJ2-5, with 7 bases matching TRBD1. Looked up from germline, CDR1 is LGHNT and CDR2 is FRNRAP. This CDR3 has 14 residues. Trimming cost V 1 base and J 7 bases; bases outside gene matches: 6. CDR3 sequence reads: CASGLGTGRVTQYF. CDR3 DNA sequence: TGTGCTAGTGGTTTGGGGACAGGTCGGGTGACCCAGTACTTC.

The rearrangement joins TRBV7-3 to TRBJ2-1; 11 bases line up with TRBD2. Germline CDR1 SGHTA, CDR2 FQGTGA. This CDR3 has 16 amino acids. Trimming took 2 bases from V and 6 from J; bases not matched to a gene: 6. The CDR3 sequence: CASSLSGSGRGNEQFF. The CDR3 DNA reads TGTGCCAGCAGCTTATCCGGTAGCGGGAGGGGCAATGAGCAGTTCTTC. The full variable domain, completed using reference TRBV7-3 and TRBJ2-1, is GAGVSQTPSNKVTEKGKYVELRCDPISGHTALYWYRQSLGQGPEFLIYFQGTGAADDSGLPNDRFFAVRPEGSVSTLKIQRTERGDSAVYLCASSLSGSGRGNEQFFGPGTRLTVL.

The gene calls are TRBV7-9 and TRBJ1-1; D is ambiguous. Germline CDR1 is SEHNR and CDR2 is FQNEAQ (reference sequence). The CDR3 totals 12 residues. Between the trimmed V and J ends, which lost 8 bases and 1 base, there was a span of 8 bases. The CDR3 protein is CASAHKNTEAFF. The CDR3 DNA is TGTGCCAGCGCACACAAGAACACTGAAGCTTTCTTT. The entire variable domain, with the rest obtained from reference TRBV7-9 and TRBJ1-1, is as follows: DTGVSQNPRHKITKRGQNVTFRCDPISEHNRLYWYRQTLGQGPEFLTYFQNEAQLEKSRLLSDRFSAERPKGSFSTLEIQRTEQGDSAMYLCASAHKNTEAFFGQGTRLTVV.

The gene calls are TRBV6-5 and TRBJ1-2, with D unclear. Germline assignment: CDR1 MNHEY and CDR2 SVGAGI. The CDR3 covers 12 residues. With 1 base removed from V and 8 bases from J, the gap between germline ends came to 8 bases. The CDR3 DNA reads TGTGCCAGCAGTTACTTTGAGGGAGGCTACACCTTC. Amino acid sequence: CASSYFEGGYTF.

The rearrangement uses TRBV20-1 and TRBJ2-2, with D hard to call. Germline-derived CDR1 and CDR2 are DFQATT and SNEGSKA (reference sequence). V was shortened by 1 base and J by 4 bases, with 13 bases between the two germline ends. CDR3 length: 15 amino acids. The CDR3 here is CSARVGPPRTGELFF. CDR3 bases: TGCAGTGCTAGAGTCGGGCCTCCTCGCACCGGGGAGCTGTTTTTT.

This clonotype was seen only once. This sequence joins TRBV5-4 and TRBJ1-2; D is possibly TRBD1 (5 bases). The CDR3 sequence is 14 residues long. Trimming stripped 0 bases from V and 4 bases from J, with 10 bases between. Germline CDR1 is SGHNT and CDR2 is YYREEE (reference sequence). The chain's CDR3 is CASSLADGGYGYTF. In DNA form, the CDR3 reads TGTGCCAGCAGCTTGGCAGACGGGGGCTATGGCTACACCTTC.

The chain carries TRBV7-2 and TRBJ2-3, with unresolved D. Germline lookup yields CDR1 SGHTA and CDR2 FQGNSA. Deletions cut 2 bases from V and 6 bases from J, with 12 bases between. This CDR3 contains 14 residues. The CDR3 region is CASSLRSSMDTQYF. CDR3 nucleotide sequence: TGTGCCAGCAGCTTAAGGAGTAGTATGGATACGCAGTATTTT.

This chain uses TRBV29-1 with TRBJ1-2, with 9 bases aligning to TRBD1. This CDR3 comprises 13 residues. Germline V gene data show CDR1 as SQVTM and CDR2 as ANQGSEA. The J segment lost 5 bases and the V segment lost 6 bases, leaving 7 bases of the junction unmatched. CDR3: CSVAMGQGYGYTF. The CDR3 nucleotides are TGCAGCGTCGCGATGGGACAGGGTTATGGCTACACCTTC.

The chain has TRBV30 and TRBJ1-4; no clear D gene. Trimming shortened V by 1 base and J by 4 bases, and 1 base separated the two germline ends. In germline, CDR1 is GTSNPN, CDR2 SVGIG (reference sequence). The CDR3 is 11 residues long. CDR3 loop: CAWSDNEKLFF. The CDR3, as DNA: TGTGCCTGGAGTGATAATGAAAAACTGTTTTTT.

The CDR3 DNA is TGTGCCAGCAGCAAACGGCAGGGAGGGGTAGCCCTCCACTTT. This sequence encodes CASSKRQGGVALHF. The chain couples TRBV28 to TRBJ1-6; weak D call: TRBD1 (5 bases). The germline CDR1 and CDR2 sequences are MDHEN and SYDVKM. The CDR3 runs to 14 residues. The ends were cut back, 6 bases at V and 14 bases at J, with 20 bases in the middle.

The V and J genes are TRBV15 and TRBJ1-5, with 7 positions matching TRBD1. Trimming removed 6 bases from V and 0 bases from J; junction bases left unmatched: 5. This CDR3 comprises 15 residues. Germline V gene data show CDR1 as LNHNV and CDR2 as YYDKDF (reference sequence). Written as DNA, the CDR3 is TGTGCCACCAGGACAGGGACACCTAGCAATCAGCCCCAGCATTTT. The encoded protein is CATRTGTPSNQPQHF.

The V gene is TRBV9, the J gene TRBJ2-1, with unresolved D. Germline CDR1 reads SGDLS; CDR2 reads YYNGEE. V lost 0 bases, J lost 7 bases, and 14 bases lay in between. This CDR3 spans 15 amino acids. The CDR3 reads CASSVAVRPGNEQFF. DNA for the CDR3: TGTGCCAGCAGCGTAGCCGTTCGGCCCGGGAATGAGCAGTTCTTC.

V is TRBV7-3 and J is TRBJ1-1; D is possibly TRBD1 (5 bases). Germline lookup yields CDR1 SGHTA and CDR2 FQGTGA. The CDR3 contains 13 residues. With 5 bases removed from V and 1 base from J, the gap between germline ends came to 8 bases. Written as DNA, the CDR3 is TGTGCCAGCAGCATGGGACCGAACACTGAAGCTTTCTTT. It specifies CASSMGPNTEAFF.

The chain recombines TRBV20-1 with TRBJ2-5; tentatively, D is TRBD1 (5 bases). With 6 bases removed from V and 5 bases from J, the gap between germline ends came to 16 bases. The V gene's germline CDR1 is DFQATT and CDR2 SNEGSKA (reference sequence). The CDR3 extends over 13 amino acids. CDR3 sequence (DNA): TGCAGTGCAGGGGCAGGCCCACGGGAGACCCAGTACTTC. This gives the protein CSAGAGPRETQYF.

This clonotype was recorded only once. The V call is TRBV5-1, the J call TRBJ2-5, with D hard to call. V was cut by 1 base and J by 0 bases, with 7 bases left in between. This CDR3 has 14 amino acids. Germline V gene sequence: CDR1 SGHRS, CDR2 YFSETQ. The CDR3 DNA reads TGCGCCAGCAGCTTGATTCCAGACCAAGAGACCCAGTACTTC. This encodes CASSLIPDQETQYF.

The chain links TRBV3-1 to TRBJ1-1, with TRBD1 matching 11 bases. This CDR3 region has 17 residues. The ends lost 5 bases at V and 3 bases at J; junction bases unmatched: 11. From germline, CDR1 is LGHDT and CDR2 YNNKEL (reference sequence). The CDR3 DNA follows: TGTGCCAGCAGCATAAGGACAGGGGGCCGAAAAGACACTGAAGCTTTCTTT. This gives the protein CASSIRTGGRKDTEAFF.

The chain combines TRBV20-1 with TRBJ2-3; D call uncertain. V gave up 0 bases and J gave up 1 base, with 8 bases separating them. The CDR3 sequence is 14 residues long. Germline V gene lookup returns CDR1 DFQATT and CDR2 SNEGSKA (reference sequence). The chain's CDR3 is CSARDLFGTDTQYF. The CDR3 DNA reads as TGCAGTGCTAGAGATTTGTTTGGCACAGATACGCAGTATTTT.

The CDR3 DNA reads as TGTGCCAGCAGTCCGGGACAGGGGGCCTATGGCTACACCTTC. Its protein is CASSPGQGAYGYTF. The chain links TRBV12-3 or TRBV12-4 to TRBJ1-2; 12 bases map to TRBD1. V gave up 5 bases and J gave up 4 bases; unmatched junction bases: 2. The CDR3 consists of 14 residues.

The CDR3 nucleotides are TGTGCCAGCAGTCTACACACGCAGTATTTT. Translating gives CASSLHTQYF. The genes are TRBV12-3 or TRBV12-4 and TRBJ2-3, with no clear D. V lost 5 bases, J lost 9 bases, and 6 bases lay in between. The length of the CDR3 is 10 residues.

The chain combines TRBV27 with TRBJ2-1; no clear D gene. Deletions cut 0 bases from V and 0 bases from J, with 15 bases between. The length of the CDR3 is 18 residues. Germline CDR1 and CDR2: MNHEY and SMNVEV (reference sequence). CDR3 amino acids: CASSLSFRGPSSYNEQFF. The CDR3, as DNA: TGTGCCAGCAGTTTATCGTTTAGAGGCCCAAGCTCCTACAATGAGCAGTTCTTC.

CDR3 in DNA: TGTGCCAGCAGGCGGGACTTGGACGGTAATGAAAAACTGTTTTTT. This sequence encodes CASRRDLDGNEKLFF. V usage is TRBV7-2 and J usage is TRBJ1-4, with a weak D call TRBD1 (5 bases). The CDR3 loop spans 15 amino acids. The germline V gene encodes CDR1 SGHTA and CDR2 FQGNSA. Deletions cut 6 bases from V and 4 bases from J, with 15 bases between.

The V gene is TRBV7-9, the J gene TRBJ1-1; tentatively, D is TRBD1 (5 bases). Germline V gives CDR1 SEHNR, CDR2 FQNEAQ (reference sequence). Trimming took 5 bases from V and 3 from J, leaving 19 bases between them. The CDR3 has 16 amino acids. In DNA form, the CDR3 reads TGTGCCAGCAGCGCAATGCCGGGGCAGGGTGACACTGAAGCTTTCTTT. Translation gives CASSAMPGQGDTEAFF. Full variable domain (rest looked up from reference TRBV7-9 and TRBJ1-1): DTGVSQNPRHKITKRGQNVTFRCDPISEHNRLYWYRQTLGQGPEFLTYFQNEAQLEKSRLLSDRFSAERPKGSFSTLEIQRTEQGDSAMYLCASSAMPGQGDTEAFFGQGTRLTVV.

The rearrangement uses TRBV7-2 and TRBJ2-5; 8 bases line up with TRBD1. Trimming removed 5 bases from V and 4 bases from J; junction bases left unmatched: 9. CDR3 size: 15 residues. CDR1 SGHTA and CDR2 FQGNSA come from the germline V gene. CDR3 sequence (DNA): TGTGCCAGCAGCGTCGACAGGGGCGCCCTAGAGACCCAGTACTTC. It codes for CASSVDRGALETQYF. The whole variable domain, filled in from reference TRBV7-2 and TRBJ2-5, reads GAGVSQSPSNKVTEKGKDVELRCDPISGHTALYWYRQSLGQGLEFLIYFQGNSAPDKSGLPSDRFSAERTGGSVSTLTIQRTQQEDSAVYLCASSVDRGALETQYFGPGTRLLVL.

The chain uses TRBV5-1 and TRBJ1-1; no firm D call. The CDR3 spans 14 residues. The germline V gene encodes CDR1 SGHRS and CDR2 YFSETQ. V was trimmed by 1 base and J by 2 bases, leaving 9 bases between them. The CDR3 coding sequence is TGCGCCAGCAGCTTGTATCAGAGAAACACTGAAGCTTTCTTT. It codes for CASSLYQRNTEAFF. The variable domain in full, completed from reference TRBV5-1 and TRBJ1-1, reads KAGVTQTPRYLIKTRGQQVTLSCSPISGHRSVSWYQQTPGQGLQFLFEYFSETQRNKGNFPGRFSGRQFSNSRSEMNVSTLELGDSALYLCASSLYQRNTEAFFGQGTRLTVV.

This sequence joins TRBV4-1 and TRBJ2-1; no firm D call. The CDR3 length is 18 residues. CDR1 and CDR2 (germline): MGHRA, YSYEKL. The V gene lost 1 base and the J gene lost 0 bases, with 16 bases spanning the gap. CDR3 nucleotides: TGCGCCAGCAGCCAAGTCGATCTGGGCTTTTCCTCCTACAATGAGCAGTTCTTC. As protein: CASSQVDLGFSSYNEQFF.

This clonotype has only a few counts. The chain employs TRBV14 and TRBJ1-5, with a possible D match to TRBD1 (5 bases). The CDR3 contains 13 residues. Germline V CDR1 and CDR2: SGHDN, FVKESK. The V and J ends lost 4 bases and 5 bases respectively, with 9 bases between them. CDR3 bases: TGTGCCAGCAGCCTGACAGTAGATCAGCCCCAGCATTTT. This gives the protein CASSLTVDQPQHF.

The V and J genes are TRBV5-1 and TRBJ1-2; the match to TRBD1 covers 8 bases. This CDR3 is built from 13 residues. The germline V gene encodes CDR1 SGHRS and CDR2 YFSETQ. V dropped 4 bases and J dropped 3; count of bases not matched to a gene: 2. CDR3 protein: CASSTGGDYGYTF. The CDR3 DNA reads TGCGCCAGCAGCACAGGGGGTGACTATGGCTACACCTTC.

The rearrangement links TRBV27 to TRBJ2-1, with no clear D. Germline CDR1 and CDR2: MNHEY and SMNVEV (reference sequence). Trimming removed 5 bases from V and 12 bases from J, with 17 bases in between. The CDR3 extends over 13 amino acids. The CDR3, as DNA: TGTGCCAGCAGTGCGATCACAATGAAAATGCAGTTCTTC. Its translation: CASSAITMKMQFF.